The rows below give T cell receptor beta chains drawn from one sample of a study of blood T cell repertoires in COVID-19. Produced via immunoSEQ multiplex PCR; TCRdb's table is partial and in-frame only. The table includes 150,000 to 200,000 clones, approximately 94% detected once. Sequencing was done on a sample of peripheral blood. The receptor set was obtained from a man aged 30-40 years with COVID-19, enrolled during active disease. Both conserved end residues are part of each CDR3. D genes are given only for firm matches. The size of a clone is reported for some rows only, either as once, few or many, or as a class for expanded clones.

len,v_gene,abundance,j_gene,d_gene,CDR3nt,CDR3aa
14,TRBV7-9,-,TRBJ2-7,TRBD1,TGTGCCAGCAGCTACCGGGACAGGGTATACGAGCAGTACTTC,CASSYRDRVYEQYF
14,TRBV5-4,-,TRBJ2-3,TRBD1,TGTGCCAGCAGCTTATACAGGGGGTCAGATACGCAGTATTTT,CASSLYRGSDTQYF
18,TRBV19,once,TRBJ2-5,TRBD1,TGTGCCAGTAGTATAGGACAGGGAAAAATCGAGTACCAAGAGACCCAGTACTTC,CASSIGQGKIEYQETQYF
13,TRBV2,-,TRBJ2-1,-,TGTGCCAGCAGTGAATTATTCGGGGGAGAGCAGTTCTTC,CASSELFGGEQFF
15,TRBV2,-,TRBJ1-6,-,TGTGCCAGCAGTGTAGACTTACCGCATAATTCACCCCTCCACTTT,CASSVDLPHNSPLHF
18,TRBV3-1/TRBV3-2,-,TRBJ2-3,TRBD2,TGTGCCAGCAGCCAAGATATAGGGGACTACCCTAGCACAGATACGCAGTATTTT,CASSQDIGDYPSTDTQYF
15,TRBV27,-,TRBJ1-4,TRBD1,TGTGCCAGCAGTCCGGGACAGTTTTCTAATGAAAAACTGTTTTTT,CASSPGQFSNEKLFF
14,TRBV6-5,-,TRBJ2-7,-,TGTGCCAGCAGTTACTCGACGTCCGGGGACGAGCAGTACTTC,CASSYSTSGDEQYF
13,TRBV6-1,-,TRBJ2-1,TRBD1,TGTGCCAGCAGTGAAGGACGCCCGGGACAGGGGTTCTTC,CASSEGRPGQGFF
15,TRBV5-4,-,TRBJ2-5,TRBD2,TGTGCCAGCAGATTGACGGGGGGGCCGATGGAGACCCAGTACTTC,CASRLTGGPMETQYF
14,TRBV19,-,TRBJ2-7,TRBD2,TGTGCCAGTAGCGAGGGACTAGCGGCCTACGAGCAGTACTTC,CASSEGLAAYEQYF